These 5 T cell receptor beta chains share one sample of origin, sequenced in a study of naive and memory T cell subsets. The beta constant-region primer was an equimolar mix of two oligonucleotides covering TRBC1 and TRBC2. The ligated cDNA underwent four PCR rounds using SP2 and nested alpha and beta constant-region primers. MiXCR, applied by TCRdb to the UMI-ligation and nested PCR reads, yields one record per CDR3 protein. The profile shows roughly 24,000 distinct CDR3 sequences, about 10% of them singletons. The sample taken for sequencing was central memory CD8+ T cells from blood. These receptors were obtained from a human donor in good health.

This clonotype has ten or more counts. Written as DNA, the CDR3 is TGCAGTGCTAGAGTTCATGGGACAGCAAAGGAGACCCAGTACTTC. The encoded protein is CSARVHGTAKETQYF. The genes are TRBV20-1 and TRBJ2-5, with 7 bases fitting TRBD1. The CDR3 spans 15 residues. CDR1 is DFQATT and CDR2 is SNEGSKA in the germline V gene (reference sequence). V was clipped by 1 base and J by 5 bases; unmatched bases: 10.

This clonotype was detected a few times. This sequence joins TRBV28 and TRBJ1-4; D unresolved. V shed 8 bases and J shed 5 bases, with 15 bases lying between them. Germline V gives CDR1 MDHEN, CDR2 SYDVKM. This CDR3 comprises 14 residues. Here the CDR3 DNA reads TGTGCCAGCCAATACCGGCAGCCCAATGAAAAACTGTTTTTT. Translated: CASQYRQPNEKLFF.

V gene TRBV6-4 combines with J gene TRBJ2-1; 8 bases line up with TRBD2. Looked up from germline, CDR1 is MRHNA and CDR2 is SNTAGT. After removal of 0 bases from V and 3 bases from J, the junction contained 1 base not matched to a gene. The CDR3 length is 15 residues. CDR3 nucleotide sequence: TGTGCCAGCAGTGACTCAAGCGGGAGCTACAATGAGCAGTTCTTC. It is translated as CASSDSSGSYNEQFF.

This clonotype was seen only a few times. This rearrangement joins TRBV27 to TRBJ2-3; D possibly corresponds to TRBD1 (6 bases). This CDR3 comprises 15 residues. V was cut by 0 bases and J by 0 bases, with 7 bases left in between. Germline CDR1 is MNHEY and CDR2 is SMNVEV (reference sequence). CDR3 nucleotide sequence: TGTGCCAGCAGTTTATCGACAGGAAGCACAGATACGCAGTATTTT. As protein: CASSLSTGSTDTQYF.

The table lists this clonotype with many counts. The gene calls are TRBV28 and TRBJ2-1, with a possible D match to TRBD2 (6 bases). CDR1 is MDHEN, CDR2 SYDVKM, per germline. The CDR3 length is 18 residues. With 6 bases removed from V and 0 bases from J, the gap between germline ends came to 21 bases. This CDR3 reads CASSRVKIAVSSYNEQFF. CDR3 DNA: TGTGCCAGCAGCAGAGTCAAAATAGCGGTCAGCTCCTACAATGAGCAGTTCTTC.